Listed below are T cell receptor beta chains from one sample, sequenced in a study. TCRdb re-derived calls from the 5' RACE reads in MiXCR, one entry per CDR3 protein. This table holds around 52,000 distinct CDR3 sequences, about 28% found once. The sample taken for sequencing was tumor-infiltrating memory CD4+ T cells sorted from the breast tumor. The receptors stem from a female donor with breast cancer. Each CDR3 is given with its conserved first and last residue. The D gene is left open where the match is weak. Not all rows give a size; the values are once, few, many and, for expanded clones, a class.

j_call | clone_size | v_call | cdr3_length | d_call | cdr3_nt | cdr3_aa
TRBJ2-5 | - | TRBV18 | 14 | - | TGTGCCAGCTCGCGGGACAGCGGTCAAGAGACCCAGTACTTC | CASSRDSGQETQYF
TRBJ2-5 | - | TRBV20-1 | 12 | - | TGCAGTGCCCGAAAGTCCCAAGAGACCCAGTACTTC | CSARKSQETQYF
TRBJ1-1 | - | TRBV4-3 | 12 | - | TGCGCCAGCAGCCACGGGGAGGGAAGGGCTTTCTTT | CASSHGEGRAFF
TRBJ1-5 | - | TRBV19 | 15 | TRBD1 | TGTGCCAGTAGTCCCAAGGGACAGGGATTTCAGCCCCAGCATTTT | CASSPKGQGFQPQHF
TRBJ2-1 | few | TRBV29-1 | 13 | TRBD2 | TGCAGCGCTAGCGGGGGGGCCTACAATGAGCAGTTCTTC | CSASGGAYNEQFF
TRBJ2-7 | - | TRBV6-5 | 13 | - | TGTGCCAGCAGCGAAGTACCTTTATACGAGCAGTACTTC | CASSEVPLYEQYF
TRBJ2-1 | - | TRBV4-1 | 16 | TRBD2 | TGCGCCAGCAGCCAAGGTCGGCTAGCGGGAGCCAATGAGCAGTTCTTC | CASSQGRLAGANEQFF
TRBJ1-5 | - | TRBV6-5 | 12 | - | TGTGCCCCTTTTGTTAGCAATCAGCCCCAGCATTTT | CAPFVSNQPQHF
TRBJ2-5 | few | TRBV9 | 15 | TRBD1 | TGTGCCAGCAGCGTAGCGACAGGGCCTTCAGGGACCCAGTACTTC | CASSVATGPSGTQYF
TRBJ2-5 | few | TRBV20-1 | 13 | - | TGCAGTGCCCCCCTCAAGGGGAGGGAGACCCAGTACTTC | CSAPLKGRETQYF
TRBJ2-3 | few | TRBV6-2/TRBV6-3 | 14 | TRBD2 | TGTGCCAGCAGCCGGACTAGCGGAGCAGATACGCAGTATTTT | CASSRTSGADTQYF
TRBJ1-1 | few | TRBV10-3 | 15 | - | TGTGCCATCGGGCCACAGGGAGGGAGTTTAAGGGAAGCTTTCTTT | CAIGPQGGSLREAFF
TRBJ1-4 | - | TRBV7-9 | 15 | - | TGTGCCAGCAGCTTAGTTTCACAGGGCGGTGAAAAACTGTTTTTT | CASSLVSQGGEKLFF
TRBJ2-3 | few | TRBV6-1 | 15 | TRBD1 | TGTGCCAGCAGTGAAGTAGGGACAGACGGGGTTACGCAGTATTTT | CASSEVGTDGVTQYF
TRBJ2-3 | few | TRBV7-2 | 16 | TRBD2 | TGTGCCAGCAGCTTAGCGGCCCTAGCGGGCACAGATACGCAGTATTTT | CASSLAALAGTDTQYF
TRBJ1-5 | - | TRBV5-5 | 15 | TRBD1 | TGTGCCAGCAGCACCCGACAGGGGGCTCGGCAGCCCCAGCATTTT | CASSTRQGARQPQHF
TRBJ1-2 | - | TRBV19 | 14 | - | TGTGCCAGTAGTATCGGGGGGGATTTCTATGGCTACACCTTC | CASSIGGDFYGYTF
TRBJ1-2 | - | TRBV12-3/TRBV12-4 | 15 | - | TGTGCCAGCAGTTTTAATTCAGGGCGTAACTATGGCTACACCTTC | CASSFNSGRNYGYTF
TRBJ1-5 | - | TRBV27 | 16 | - | TGTGCCAGCAGTTTATACCCCTTGGCTAGCAATCAGCCCCAGCATTTT | CASSLYPLASNQPQHF
TRBJ2-3 | few | TRBV28 | 14 | - | TGTGCCAGCAGCTCATCCGACAGACTAGATACGCAGTATTTT | CASSSSDRLDTQYF
TRBJ1-1 | medium-sized | TRBV7-3 | 13 | - | TGTGCCAGCAGCCCACAGGTGAACACTGAAGCTTTCTTT | CASSPQVNTEAFF
TRBJ2-7 | - | TRBV25-1 | 14 | - | TGTGCCAGCAGTGAAGAAACAGGGTTTGGCGAGCAGTACTTC | CASSEETGFGEQYF
TRBJ2-3 | - | TRBV20-1 | 16 | TRBD2 | TGCAGTGCTACAGAAGGACTAGCGGGTTTCACAGATACGCAGTATTTT | CSATEGLAGFTDTQYF
TRBJ1-2 | - | TRBV11-3 | 11 | - | TGTGCCAGCAGCCCTGGCTGGGGCTACACCTTC | CASSPGWGYTF
TRBJ2-5 | few | TRBV11-2 | 16 | - | TGTGCCAGCAGCTCCCTAAGGGGGGGACGCCAAGAGACCCAGTACTTC | CASSSLRGGRQETQYF
TRBJ1-5 | - | TRBV20-1 | 13 | TRBD1 | TGCAGTGCCTATGACAGGGTAGGGCAGCCCCAGCATTTT | CSAYDRVGQPQHF
TRBJ1-2 | many | TRBV5-6 | 15 | - | TGTGCCAGCAGCTTGGACAGCACTTTTAACTATGGCTACACCTTC | CASSLDSTFNYGYTF
TRBJ2-6 | few | TRBV7-2 | 15 | - | TGTGCCAGCAGCTTAGCTCCGGGTGGGGCCAACGTCCTGACTTTC | CASSLAPGGANVLTF
TRBJ2-7 | few | TRBV6-2/TRBV6-3 | 15 | - | TGTGCCAGCAGTCCCGCGAAGGGCCCCTCCTACGAGCAGTACTTC | CASSPAKGPSYEQYF
TRBJ2-3 | - | TRBV5-1 | 17 | TRBD2 | TGCGCCAGCAGCTATGGGGGACTAGCGGGAGTAACGGATACGCAGTATTTT | CASSYGGLAGVTDTQYF
TRBJ2-2 | few | TRBV7-2 | 15 | - | TGTGCCAGCAGCTTACAGCTCAGAAACACCGGGGAGCTGTTTTTT | CASSLQLRNTGELFF
TRBJ2-1 | few | TRBV20-1 | 15 | - | TGCAGTGCCCTCCCTGGGCTAGGCTCCTACAATGAGCAGTTCTTC | CSALPGLGSYNEQFF
TRBJ1-1 | few | TRBV7-9 | 12 | - | TGTGCCAGCAGCCCGACGGAACTGGAAGCTTTCTTT | CASSPTELEAFF
TRBJ2-5 | - | TRBV7-3 | 13 | TRBD2 | TGTGCCAGCAGTGGACTAGGGGAAGAGACCCAGTACTTC | CASSGLGEETQYF
TRBJ1-1 | few | TRBV12-3/TRBV12-4 | 12 | - | TGTGCCAGCAGTAGGAGAAGGACTGAAGCTTTCTTT | CASSRRRTEAFF
TRBJ2-3 | - | TRBV5-6 | 14 | - | TGTGCCAGCAGCCCCGGGACGGGGATGTATACGCAGTATTTT | CASSPGTGMYTQYF
TRBJ2-1 | - | TRBV7-3 | 15 | - | TGTGCCAGCAGCTTAGGCCGAACAACGCTCCATGAGCAGTTCTTC | CASSLGRTTLHEQFF
TRBJ1-4 | few | TRBV9 | 15 | - | TGTGCCAGCAGCGCAACAGGAAGGGCTAATGAAAAACTGTTTTTT | CASSATGRANEKLFF
TRBJ2-5 | - | TRBV4-1 | 12 | - | TGCGCCAGCAGCCAACTCGGGGGGACCCAGTACTTC | CASSQLGGTQYF
TRBJ1-1 | - | TRBV7-2 | 14 | - | TGTGCCAGCACCACAGGGCCCGAGAACACTGAAGCTTTCTTT | CASTTGPENTEAFF
TRBJ1-3 | few | TRBV5-1 | 15 | - | TGCGCCAGCAGGCCGGCCGGGACAAGTCAGAGCACCATATATTTT | CASRPAGTSQSTIYF
TRBJ2-1 | once | TRBV7-2 | 13 | - | TGTGCCAGCAGCTTAGACTACCTCCTCGAGCAGTTCTTC | CASSLDYLLEQFF
TRBJ1-4 | - | TRBV5-6 | 14 | - | TGTGCCAGCAGCTTGCTCACAGGAAATGAAAAACTGTTTTTT | CASSLLTGNEKLFF
TRBJ1-6 | few | TRBV7-2 | 16 | TRBD1 | TGTGCCAGCAGCTTAGATACAGGGGGCTCAGGCTCACCCCTCCACTTT | CASSLDTGGSGSPLHF